The 8 T cell receptor beta chains in this list originate from one sample, sequenced in a study of CD8+ T cells in alopecia areata. Specified treatment: oral pan-JAK inhibitor, 5-10 mg twice daily. Reverse transcription of extracted RNA yielded cDNA, which provided the sequencing template. TCRdb's table, derived via immunoSEQ multiplex PCR, lists solely in-frame clones and lacks some. Here the sample spans approximately 200,000 clones, about three fifths being singletons. This material consisted of CD4+ T cells sorted from blood, taken at week 4, from a patient treated with tofacitinib. These receptors all come from a human donor with alopecia areata.

This clone showed up just once. The chain combines TRBV29-1 with TRBJ2-7, with 9 nucleotides matching TRBD1. The ends lost 3 bases at V and 5 bases at J; junction bases unmatched: 5. The CDR3 covers 13 residues. The germline CDR1 and CDR2 sequences are SQVTM and ANQGSEA. The CDR3 coding sequence is TGCAGCGTTGAGGACAGGGGAATCCACGAGCAGTACTTC. Protein sequence: CSVEDRGIHEQYF.

This CDR3 is CASSDSDQPQHF. In DNA, the CDR3 is TGTGCCAGCAGTGACTCTGATCAGCCCCAGCATTTT. V gene TRBV2 combines with J gene TRBJ1-5, with D unclear. Germline loops: CDR1 SNHLY, CDR2 FYNNEI. V was cut by 3 bases and J by 5 bases, with 5 bases left in between. The CDR3 sequence is 12 residues long.

This clone was counted a few times. The J gene is TRBJ1-2, the V gene TRBV10-3; D not resolved. This CDR3 contains 14 residues. Trimming took 0 bases from V and 14 from J, leaving 19 bases between them. Germline CDR1 is ENHRY and CDR2 is SYGVKD. CDR3 protein: CAISESGSPYPETF. The CDR3 DNA reads as TGTGCCATCAGTGAGTCCGGCTCCCCATACCCGGAGACCTTC.

This clone has a count of ten or more. V is TRBV18 and J is TRBJ1-6; D is unclear. The length of the CDR3 is 12 residues. The V gene's germline CDR1 is KGHSH and CDR2 LQKENI. The V and J ends lost 3 bases and 8 bases respectively, with 5 bases between them. DNA of the CDR3: TGTGCCAGCTCACCTGGGGATTCACCCCTCCACTTT. Translating it yields CASSPGDSPLHF.

This clone was detected a few times. The V gene is TRBV12-5, the J gene TRBJ2-3; 11 bases align to TRBD2. Germline V CDR1 and CDR2: LGHNT, FRNRAP. CDR3 length: 15 amino acids. Unmatched junction bases numbered 7, after V lost 6 bases and J lost 5 bases. The CDR3 protein is CASGLSGGAEDTQYF. Here the CDR3 DNA reads TGTGCTAGTGGCCTTAGCGGGGGGGCGGAAGATACGCAGTATTTT.

The chain is built from TRBV5-1 and TRBJ2-5, with D unresolved. Germline loops: CDR1 SGHRS, CDR2 YFSETQ. Deletions cut 5 bases from V and 1 base from J, with 3 bases between. The CDR3 is 11 residues long. CDR3 sequence: CASRPQETQYF. In nucleotides, the CDR3 is TGCGCCAGCAGGCCCCAAGAGACCCAGTACTTC.

The V gene is TRBV9, the J gene TRBJ1-1; TRBD1 might be the D (5 bases). V shed 0 bases and J shed 4 bases, with 10 bases lying between them. Germline V gene lookup returns CDR1 SGDLS and CDR2 YYNGEE. The CDR3 is made up of 14 amino acids. CDR3 sequence reads: CASSVDGGGTEAFF. The CDR3 bases are TGTGCCAGCAGCGTAGACGGGGGGGGCACTGAAGCTTTCTTT.

This CDR3 is CSVEDPTGIGQFF. For the CDR3, the DNA is TGCAGCGTTGAAGATCCGACAGGGATAGGGCAGTTCTTC. The J gene is TRBJ2-1, the V gene TRBV29-1; 7 bases align to TRBD1. Germline CDR1 is SQVTM and CDR2 is ANQGSEA. This CDR3 comprises 13 residues. The ends lost 0 bases at V and 12 bases at J; junction bases unmatched: 8.